This TCR beta chain came from a study of blood T cell repertoires in COVID-19. Study context: PBMCs, B-cell-depleted T cells, or T cells were the source of the cDNA or gDNA that made up the material.

This CDR3 spans 15 amino acids. Germline assignment: CDR1 SQVTM and CDR2 ANQGSEA. J was trimmed by 2 bases and V by 4 bases; bases with no gene match: 10. As originally analysed: The assay estimated nucleated cells by amplifying reference gene primers. The data were produced by immunoSEQ multiplex PCR, yet TCRdb's version contains in-frame clones alone and is incomplete. That table gives V, J and clone size, and the DNA gave D and trimming. The sample contains approximately 530,000 clones, 85% to 90% of which appear only once. The Seattle patients, enrolled during active infection, were followed longitudinally.

The TCR comes from a woman aged 50 to 65 with COVID-19, enrolled during active disease. The chain employs TRBV29-1 and TRBJ1-2; 7 nucleotides agree with TRBD1. The specimen was peripheral blood. CDR3 coding DNA: TGCAGCGTTGTCGACCCAGGGGGTTCCAACTATGGCTACACCTTC. It encodes CSVVDPGGSNYGYTF.